The 23 T cell receptor beta chains given below trace back to one sample, sequenced in a study of T cells in Graves' hyperthyroidism and ophthalmopathy. The investigators amplified TCR beta CDR3 regions from RNA transcripts. Primed by the HTBI set, a first-round RT-PCR was run on the TCR CDR3. TCRdb itself ran the multiplex PCR reads through MiXCR, one entry per CDR3 protein. There are about 290,000 distinct CDR3 sequences in the sample; approximately 17% occur only once, and approximately 35% lies in the top ten. Material: blood. The source is a young man with Graves' hyperthyroidism.

Of note for this clonotype: This may stem from a read error, because a much larger clone lies one nucleotide away. The rearrangement uses TRBV28 and TRBJ2-7; D not resolved. The CDR3 length is 14 residues. Deletions cut 6 bases from V and 5 bases from J, with 17 bases between. CDR1 and CDR2 (germline): MDHEN, SYDVKM. CDR3 sequence (DNA): TGTGCCAGCAGCCCCCACACCACCCGGAACGAGCAGTACTTC. Translating gives CASSPHTTRNEQYF. Variable domain in full (rest from reference TRBV28 and TRBJ2-7): DVKVTQSSRYLVKRTGEKVFLECVQDMDHENMFWYRQDPGLGLRLIYFSYDVKMKEKGDIPEGYSVSREKKERFSLILESASTNQTSMYLCASSPHTTRNEQYFGPGTRLTVT.

The CDR3 DNA reads as TGTGCCAGCAGCCCTGGTTTCGGCAAAAACATTCAGTACTTC. It specifies CASSPGFGKNIQYF. V usage is TRBV5-6 and J usage is TRBJ2-4, with no clear D. This CDR3 spans 14 amino acids. Trimming took 4 bases from V and 3 from J, leaving 11 bases between them. Germline V lookup: CDR1 SGHDT, CDR2 YYEEEE. The entire variable domain, with the rest obtained from reference TRBV5-6 and TRBJ2-4, is as follows: DAGVTQSPTHLIKTRGQQVTLRCSPKSGHDTVSWYQQALGQGPQFIFQYYEEEERQRGNFPDRFSGHQFPNYSSELNVNALLLGDSALYLCASSPGFGKNIQYFGAGTRLSVL.

This clonotype was seen more than once but under ten times. The chain employs TRBV30 and TRBJ2-1; possibly TRBD1 or TRBD2 for D (5 bases each). The CDR3 is made up of 10 amino acids. In germline, CDR1 is GTSNPN, CDR2 SVGIG (reference sequence). The CDR3 protein is CACRDVSAFF. The CDR3 DNA reads TGTGCTTGCAGGGACGTGAGCGCGTTCTTC.

This clonotype was observed a few times. The chain links TRBV5-1 to TRBJ1-2, with D perhaps matching TRBD1 (5 bases). Germline CDR1 reads SGHRS; CDR2 reads YFSETQ. V lost 5 bases, J lost 4 bases, and 18 bases lay in between. This CDR3 comprises 15 residues. The CDR3 protein is CASRYRGTPSYGYTF. In nucleotides, the CDR3 is TGCGCCAGCAGGTATCGGGGGACCCCTTCCTATGGCTACACCTTC.

At least ten counts were recorded for this clonotype. V and J are TRBV11-2 and TRBJ1-3, with D possibly TRBD1 on 5 matching bases. Per the germline V gene, CDR1 is SGHAT and CDR2 is FQNNGV. This CDR3 is 14 amino acids long. V was clipped by 3 bases and J by 0 bases, with 6 bases between them. The CDR3 region has the DNA TGTGCCAGCAGCTTCGGGGGCTCTGGAAACACCATATATTTT. Its protein is CASSFGGSGNTIYF.

This clonotype has at least ten counts. The chain employs TRBV2 and TRBJ2-3; D not resolved. Trimming took 6 bases from V and 7 from J, leaving 8 bases between them. The germline V gene has CDR1 SNHLY and CDR2 FYNNEI. The CDR3 is made up of 11 amino acids. CDR3 bases: TGTGCCAGCAGACTTATGCATACGCAGTATTTT. It codes for CASRLMHTQYF.

There are many counts of this clonotype. The rearrangement joins TRBV5-5 to TRBJ2-1; 8 bases are shared with TRBD1. The CDR3 length is 12 residues. The germline V gene has CDR1 SGHKS and CDR2 YYEKEE (reference sequence). V lost 3 bases, J lost 8 bases, and 1 base stayed unmatched. Here the CDR3 reads CASSSTGDEQFF. The DNA for the CDR3 is TGTGCCAGCAGCTCGACAGGGGATGAGCAGTTCTTC.

This clonotype was detected ten times or more. The chain is built from TRBV2 and TRBJ2-7, with D perhaps matching TRBD2 (6 bases). Looked up from germline, CDR1 is SNHLY and CDR2 is FYNNEI. Trimming pared 6 bases from V and 4 bases from J, leaving 16 bases between. The CDR3 is 14 amino acids. DNA of the CDR3: TGTGCCAGCAGGGTCCGGGAGAGCGTGTACGAGCAGTACTTC. It codes for CASRVRESVYEQYF.

V and J are TRBV5-5 and TRBJ2-7; TRBD1 agrees at 7 bases. The CDR3 runs to 14 residues. V trimming: 2 bases; J trimming: 2 bases; junction bases outside the gene matches: 4. Germline loops: CDR1 SGHKS, CDR2 YYEKEE (reference sequence). As DNA, the CDR3 is TGTGCCAGCAGCTTCCGGGACAGCACCTACGAGCAGTACTTC. Protein: CASSFRDSTYEQYF.

This clonotype was seen repeatedly, ten times or more. V gene TRBV24-1 combines with J gene TRBJ2-3, with D possibly called TRBD1 or TRBD2 (7 bases each). The CDR3 is made up of 16 amino acids. With 2 bases removed from V and 2 bases from J, the gap between germline ends came to 13 bases. Germline V gene sequence: CDR1 KGHDR, CDR2 SFDVKD. DNA for the CDR3: TGTGCCACCAGTGATTACAGGGGAGGGTCCACAGATACGCAGTATTTT. It specifies CATSDYRGGSTDTQYF.

V is TRBV20-1 and J is TRBJ2-1; D may be TRBD1 (6 bases). The CDR3 loop spans 16 amino acids. Germline V gene lookup returns CDR1 DFQATT and CDR2 SNEGSKA (reference sequence). Trimming stripped 0 bases from V and 0 bases from J, with 12 bases between. CDR3 sequence reads: CSARDGSGDSYNEQFF. As DNA, the CDR3 is TGCAGTGCTAGAGATGGTTCAGGGGACTCCTACAATGAGCAGTTCTTC.

This clonotype has more than one count but fewer than ten. The rearrangement joins TRBV20-1 to TRBJ1-5, with D perhaps TRBD1 (5 bases). CDR1 and CDR2 (germline): DFQATT, SNEGSKA (reference sequence). This CDR3 spans 15 amino acids. V lost 1 base, J lost 2 bases, and 12 bases lay in between. CDR3 bases: TGCAGTGCTAGAGTCTTTAGGGGTGGCAATCAGCCCCAGCATTTT. Protein product: CSARVFRGGNQPQHF.

This clonotype was recorded a few times. This sequence joins TRBV20-1 and TRBJ1-1; D is perhaps TRBD1 (5 bases). V was clipped by 0 bases and J by 5 bases, with 16 bases between them. Germline CDR1 reads DFQATT; CDR2 reads SNEGSKA (reference sequence). The CDR3 runs 15 residues. The CDR3 spells CSARDRIKGDTEAFF. CDR3 nucleotides: TGCAGTGCTAGAGACCGTATTAAAGGGGATACTGAAGCTTTCTTT.

This clonotype has ten or more counts. The chain is built from TRBV27 and TRBJ2-7; D unclear. The CDR3 consists of 14 residues. Germline loops: CDR1 MNHEY, CDR2 SMNVEV (reference sequence). Trimming shortened V by 0 bases and J by 0 bases, and 6 bases separated the two germline ends. CDR3 loop: CASSLSSISYEQYF. The DNA of the CDR3 is TGTGCCAGCAGTTTATCCTCCATCTCCTACGAGCAGTACTTC.

V and J are TRBV7-8 and TRBJ2-7; no reliable D call. This CDR3 is built from 15 residues. CDR1 and CDR2 from the germline V gene are SGHVS and FQNEAQ. Trimming stripped 1 base from V and 1 base from J, with 11 bases between. The CDR3 coding sequence is TGTGCCAGCAGCTTAGTTGGCAGTATTTCCTACGAGCAGTACTTC. It specifies CASSLVGSISYEQYF.

The V gene is TRBV5-1, the J gene TRBJ2-6, with 7 bases aligning to TRBD2. The trim removed 1 base at V and 2 bases at J, leaving 9 bases unmatched. The CDR3 contains 18 residues. Germline values: CDR1 SGHRS, CDR2 YFSETQ. In nucleotides, the CDR3 is TGCGCCAGCAGCTTGAAGGGAGGGTCCTCGACTGGGGCCAACGTCCTGACTTTC. As protein: CASSLKGGSSTGANVLTF.

There are many counts of this clonotype. The V gene is TRBV20-1, the J gene TRBJ2-1; unclear D gene. V lost 3 bases to trimming and J lost 0 bases, with 15 bases between them. This CDR3 is 16 amino acids long. The germline V gene has CDR1 DFQATT and CDR2 SNEGSKA (reference sequence). The CDR3 nucleotides read TGCAGTGCTAGTGGGTTTGGGATGAGCTCCTACAATGAGCAGTTCTTC. Translated, it gives CSASGFGMSSYNEQFF.

At least ten counts were recorded for this clonotype. The chain employs TRBV24-1 and TRBJ2-1; D is ambiguous. The length of the CDR3 is 15 residues. Trimming shortened V by 3 bases and J by 4 bases, and 12 bases separated the two germline ends. Germline lookup yields CDR1 KGHDR and CDR2 SFDVKD. The CDR3 here is CATSDPLLEYNEQFF. The CDR3 DNA reads TGTGCCACCAGTGATCCCCTACTCGAGTACAATGAGCAGTTCTTC.

This clonotype was recorded many times. This chain uses TRBV7-2 with TRBJ2-3; D is undetermined. The CDR3 extends over 13 amino acids. V was trimmed by 3 bases and J by 4 bases, leaving 8 bases between them. In germline, CDR1 is SGHTA, CDR2 FQGNSA. The CDR3 DNA is TGTGCCAGCAGCTTCAACAGCGCAGATACGCAGTATTTT. This sequence encodes CASSFNSADTQYF.

This clonotype came up many times. For the CDR3, the DNA is TGTGCCAGCAGTTCTCTTCATGACGGCATCTTCACAGATACGCAGTATTTT. It yields the protein CASSSLHDGIFTDTQYF. The rearrangement links TRBV28 to TRBJ2-3; D is unresolved. Germline lookup yields CDR1 MDHEN and CDR2 SYDVKM. The V end was cut by 4 bases, the J end by 2 bases, with 19 bases between. The CDR3 totals 17 residues. The full variable domain, with the rest looked up from reference TRBV28 and TRBJ2-3, is DVKVTQSSRYLVKRTGEKVFLECVQDMDHENMFWYRQDPGLGLRLIYFSYDVKMKEKGDIPEGYSVSREKKERFSLILESASTNQTSMYLCASSSLHDGIFTDTQYFGPGTRLTVL.

There are many counts of this clonotype. The V and J genes are TRBV7-3 and TRBJ2-1, with TRBD2 matching over 12 bases. Germline CDR1 reads SGHTA; CDR2 reads FQGTGA. The CDR3 contains 19 residues. V trimming: 5 bases; J trimming: 6 bases; junction bases outside the gene matches: 17. The CDR3 is CASSLNALAGGRIGNEQFF. As DNA, the CDR3 is TGTGCCAGCAGCCTTAATGCGCTAGCGGGAGGGCGAATAGGCAATGAGCAGTTCTTC.

At least ten counts were recorded for this clonotype. This chain uses TRBV28 with TRBJ2-2; possibly TRBD1 for D (6 bases). Germline V lookup: CDR1 MDHEN, CDR2 SYDVKM. Trimming shortened V by 2 bases and J by 1 base, and 11 bases separated the two germline ends. The CDR3 runs to 16 residues. In DNA, the CDR3 is TGTGCCAGCAGTTTAGGGCTAGGGGGGAACACCGGGGAGCTGTTTTTT. Encoded protein: CASSLGLGGNTGELFF.

V is TRBV6-2 or TRBV6-3 and J is TRBJ2-7; TRBD2 is a possible D gene (5 bases). The DNA end lines up better with TRBJ2-1; the J call may be wrong. Germline CDR1 reads MNHEY; CDR2 reads SVGEGT. CDR3 length equals 16 residues. CDR3 nucleotide sequence: TGTGCCAGCAGTTACCCTCCCGGGAATTCCCTATACGAGCAGTTCTTC. It codes for CASSYPPGNSLYEQFF.